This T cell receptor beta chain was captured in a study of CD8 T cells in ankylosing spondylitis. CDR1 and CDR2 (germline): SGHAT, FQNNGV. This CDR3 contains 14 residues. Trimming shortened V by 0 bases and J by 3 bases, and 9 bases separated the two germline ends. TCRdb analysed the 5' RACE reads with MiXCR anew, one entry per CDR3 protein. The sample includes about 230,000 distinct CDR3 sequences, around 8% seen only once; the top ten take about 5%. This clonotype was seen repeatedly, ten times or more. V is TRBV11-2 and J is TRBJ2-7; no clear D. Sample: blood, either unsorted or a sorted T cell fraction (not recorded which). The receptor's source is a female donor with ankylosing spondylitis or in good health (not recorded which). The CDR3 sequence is CASSLESAVYEQYF. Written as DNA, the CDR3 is TGTGCCAGCAGCTTAGAATCGGCAGTCTACGAGCAGTACTTC.